The 27 T cell receptor beta chains listed next were all sequenced from one sample in a study of T-cell reconstitution after alpha-beta-depleted transplantation in children. TCRbeta library construction was performed incorporating unique molecular identifiers. TCRdb reanalysed the PCR reads using MiXCR and keeps one entry per CDR3 protein. The table lists just over 950,000 distinct CDR3 sequences, about 29% of them singletons. Here the sequenced sample was PBMCs, mostly from graft donor cells, taken 360 days after TCRalphabeta/CD19-depleted stem cell transplant. These receptors came from a boy in the first two years of life who had a stem cell transplant for SCID, so the T cells may come from the graft donor.

The DNA of the CDR3 is TGCAGTGCTAGAATGCTCTACAGGGGCGGGGAGCAGTACTTC. Its translation is CSARMLYRGGEQYF. This chain connects TRBV20-1 to TRBJ2-7; 7 bases line up with TRBD1. This CDR3 has 14 residues. The V gene end was trimmed by 2 bases and the J gene end by 7 bases; junction bases not matched to a gene: 11. Germline V gene lookup returns CDR1 DFQATT and CDR2 SNEGSKA (reference sequence).

This clonotype has more than one count but fewer than ten. The chain links TRBV29-1 to TRBJ2-7; TRBD1 aligns across 7 bases. From germline, CDR1 is SQVTM and CDR2 ANQGSEA. CDR3 length: 13 amino acids. V gave up 7 bases and J gave up 5 bases; unmatched junction bases: 11. CDR3 amino acids: CSGGQPNGDEQYF. As DNA, the CDR3 is TGCAGCGGGGGACAGCCAAACGGAGACGAGCAGTACTTC.

This clonotype appeared a few times. The chain links TRBV12-3 or TRBV12-4 to TRBJ2-2, with TRBD2 as a possible D gene (5 bases). V lost 10 bases and J 8 bases, leaving 17 bases between the germline ends. There are 13 residues in the CDR3. In nucleotides, the CDR3 is TGTGCCACCTCTTCGAATGGCGGGGGGGAGCTGTTTTTT. Encoded protein: CATSSNGGGELFF.

This clonotype was detected only a few times. The chain joins TRBV5-6 to TRBJ2-2; 7 bases agree with TRBD1. There are 14 residues in the CDR3. The germline CDR1 and CDR2 sequences are SGHDT and YYEEEE. J gave up 4 bases and V 5 bases, and 5 bases lay outside the gene matches. The CDR3 loop is CASRAQGTTGELFF. The DNA for the CDR3 is TGTGCCAGCAGGGCACAGGGGACCACCGGGGAGCTGTTTTTT. The whole variable domain, filled in from reference TRBV5-6 and TRBJ2-2, reads DAGVTQSPTHLIKTRGQQVTLRCSPKSGHDTVSWYQQALGQGPQFIFQYYEEEERQRGNFPDRFSGHQFPNYSSELNVNALLLGDSALYLCASRAQGTTGELFFGEGSRLTVL.

This clonotype was recorded a few times. The CDR3 region is CASSAGTPIYNEQFF. The CDR3 DNA is TGTGCCAGCAGCGCCGGGACCCCCATCTACAATGAGCAGTTCTTC. The genes are TRBV6-1 and TRBJ2-1; TRBD1 or TRBD2 may be the D gene (5 bases each). The CDR3 sequence is 15 residues long. Per the germline V gene, CDR1 is MNHNS and CDR2 is SASEGT. V was cut by 6 bases and J by 3 bases, with 15 bases left in between.

This clonotype turned up a few times. The DNA for the CDR3 is TGCAGCGTTGCTAGCGGGGGGCGCACCGGGGAGCTGTTTTTT. It is translated as CSVASGGRTGELFF. This chain uses TRBV29-1 with TRBJ2-2; the match to TRBD2 covers 11 bases. The CDR3 is 14 residues long. CDR1 and CDR2 (germline): SQVTM, ANQGSEA. The V gene end was trimmed by 4 bases and the J gene end by 4 bases; junction bases not matched to a gene: 2.

The chain carries TRBV12-3 or TRBV12-4 and TRBJ2-4, with D hard to call. V gave up 1 base and J gave up 6 bases, with 13 bases separating them. The CDR3 is 15 amino acids. CDR3 amino acids: CASSLGGSAVNIQYF. The CDR3 DNA is TGTGCCAGCAGTTTAGGCGGCTCAGCTGTAAACATTCAGTACTTC.

The chain uses TRBV5-1 and TRBJ2-3; D is unresolved. This CDR3 is built from 14 residues. Germline V lookup: CDR1 SGHRS, CDR2 YFSETQ. The germline V and J ends were trimmed by 4 bases and 2 bases, with 11 bases remaining between them. The CDR3 DNA follows: TGCGCCAGCAGCCCGGTGGGGAACACAGATACGCAGTATTTT. Its translation: CASSPVGNTDTQYF.

This clonotype was recorded once. This chain joins TRBV2 and TRBJ2-1; 7 bases fit TRBD2. The CDR3 has 17 residues. Germline V gives CDR1 SNHLY, CDR2 FYNNEI. V lost 4 bases and J lost 3; bases outside the gene matches: 12. The CDR3 sequence: CASSAPRLAPFYNEQFF. CDR3 sequence (DNA): TGTGCCAGCAGTGCCCCCCGACTAGCCCCCTTCTACAATGAGCAGTTCTTC.

This clonotype was picked up a small number of times. V usage is TRBV20-1 and J usage is TRBJ1-2, with 8 bases that match TRBD1. Trimming at V came to 3 bases and at J to 5 bases, leaving 5 bases not matched to a gene. Germline V CDR1 and CDR2: DFQATT, SNEGSKA (reference sequence). The CDR3 consists of 13 residues. CDR3 region: CSASRTGSYGYTF. In DNA form, the CDR3 reads TGCAGTGCTAGTCGGACAGGGTCATATGGCTACACCTTC.

The genes are TRBV27 and TRBJ1-5; 7 positions match TRBD1. V lost 3 bases, J lost 3 bases, and 14 bases stayed unmatched. The CDR3 contains 18 residues. Germline values: CDR1 MNHEY, CDR2 SMNVEV (reference sequence). CDR3 residues: CASSLGGGGFGANQPQHF. The CDR3, as DNA: TGTGCCAGCAGTTTGGGCGGAGGGGGCTTTGGGGCCAATCAGCCCCAGCATTTT.

This chain uses TRBV25-1 with TRBJ2-2; D might be TRBD1 (6 bases). V was pared by 1 base and J by 0 bases, with 15 bases between. Germline values: CDR1 MGHDK, CDR2 SYGVNS. The CDR3 totals 18 residues. The DNA of the CDR3 is TGTGCCAGCAGTGAATCTGGCAGGGGAATCGCGAACACCGGGGAGCTGTTTTTT. Protein product: CASSESGRGIANTGELFF.

DNA of the CDR3: TGCGCCAGCAGCCAAGACCCTAGACAGGACATATACACAGATACGCAGTATTTT. Amino acid sequence: CASSQDPRQDIYTDTQYF. This chain uses TRBV4-3 with TRBJ2-3, with TRBD1 as a possible D gene (6 bases). Per germline, CDR1 LGHNA and CDR2 YSLEER. The CDR3 contains 18 residues. V was cut by 0 bases and J by 2 bases, with 18 bases left in between.

The V call is TRBV20-1, the J call TRBJ1-1; D is unresolved. V was pared by 2 bases and J by 5 bases, with 12 bases between. Germline V CDR1 and CDR2: DFQATT, SNEGSKA (reference sequence). The CDR3 totals 13 residues. The CDR3 DNA is TGCAGTGCTAGACCCCTGCCGGGAACTGAAGCTTTCTTT. This codes for CSARPLPGTEAFF.

This clonotype was counted only a few times. The rearrangement links TRBV29-1 to TRBJ2-5; D gene unclear. Looked up from germline, CDR1 is SQVTM and CDR2 is ANQGSEA. This CDR3 is built from 13 residues. V lost 3 bases, J lost 1 base, and 9 bases lay in between. The CDR3 region is CSVESRFQETQYF. In DNA, the CDR3 is TGCAGCGTTGAGTCACGGTTCCAAGAGACCCAGTACTTC.

This clonotype was found a few times. The V call is TRBV6-5, the J call TRBJ1-1; D is perhaps TRBD1 (5 bases). The CDR3 extends over 16 amino acids. Germline values: CDR1 MNHEY, CDR2 SVGAGI. Deletions cut 0 bases from V and 3 bases from J, with 14 bases between. Here the CDR3 reads CASSYSRGEWDTEAFF. In DNA form, the CDR3 reads TGTGCCAGCAGTTACTCGAGAGGGGAGTGGGACACTGAAGCTTTCTTT.

CDR3 region: CASSLPQGQGTDTQYF. CDR3 DNA: TGTGCCAGCAGCTTGCCCCAGGGACAGGGCACAGATACGCAGTATTTT. The chain is built from TRBV7-3 and TRBJ2-3; 8 nucleotides agree with TRBD1. Germline assignment: CDR1 SGHTA and CDR2 FQGTGA. V trimming: 3 bases; J trimming: 1 base; junction bases outside the gene matches: 6. The CDR3 runs to 16 residues.

This clonotype appeared a few times. V is TRBV20-1 and J is TRBJ2-7; no clear D gene. The CDR3 loop spans 12 amino acids. The V end was cut by 6 bases, the J end by 1 base, with 10 bases between. Germline V CDR1 and CDR2: DFQATT, SNEGSKA (reference sequence). This chain's CDR3 is CSADVLSYEQYF. The DNA of the CDR3 is TGCAGTGCGGACGTCCTATCCTACGAGCAGTACTTC.

The chain couples TRBV24-1 to TRBJ2-1; perhaps TRBD2 as D (5 bases). This CDR3 region has 13 residues. Germline V gives CDR1 KGHDR, CDR2 SFDVKD. Trimming shortened V by 9 bases and J by 5 bases, and 13 bases separated the two germline ends. CDR3 DNA: TGTGCCACCTCGAGGGCCGGGAACAATGAGCAGTTCTTC. This codes for CATSRAGNNEQFF.

Only a few counts were recorded for this clonotype. The V and J genes are TRBV28 and TRBJ2-1; D is ambiguous. The V and J ends lost 3 bases and 7 bases respectively, with 19 bases between them. Germline CDR1 is MDHEN and CDR2 is SYDVKM. The CDR3 runs 16 residues. CDR3 in DNA: TGTGCCAGCAGTTTCCCCGAGACTTCCACCCCGAATGAGCAGTTCTTC. It yields the protein CASSFPETSTPNEQFF.

The chain uses TRBV3-1 and TRBJ2-5; D may be TRBD2 (6 bases). Germline loops: CDR1 LGHDT, CDR2 YNNKEL (reference sequence). V was trimmed by 1 base and J by 1 base, leaving 10 bases between them. The CDR3 loop spans 15 amino acids. As DNA, the CDR3 is TGTGCCAGCAGCCAAGCCGGGGGACTCCAAGAGACCCAGTACTTC. Translation gives CASSQAGGLQETQYF.

CDR3 sequence (DNA): TGCGCCAGCAGCCGCGCCATGGGCTCGAACACTGAAGCTTTCTTT. Its protein product is CASSRAMGSNTEAFF. The chain links TRBV5-1 to TRBJ1-1; D gene uncertain. The CDR3 totals 15 residues. The germline gives CDR1 SGHRS, CDR2 YFSETQ. The V end lost 4 bases, the J end lost 1 base, and 14 bases lay between the germline ends.

The CDR3 DNA is TGTGCCACCAGCAGAGTGGGACAGGGTAAGAACGAGCAGTACTTC. The encoded protein is CATSRVGQGKNEQYF. This chain uses TRBV15 with TRBJ2-7; 9 bases agree with TRBD1. The CDR3 loop spans 15 amino acids. Trimming removed 1 base from V and 5 bases from J; junction bases left unmatched: 6. Germline lookup yields CDR1 LNHNV and CDR2 YYDKDF (reference sequence).

The chain joins TRBV20-1 to TRBJ2-3; TRBD2 might be the D (6 bases). The V end lost 5 bases, the J end lost 6 bases, and 18 bases lay between the germline ends. The CDR3 contains 14 residues. CDR1 DFQATT and CDR2 SNEGSKA come from the germline V gene (reference sequence). The CDR3 sequence: CSAVPGGRGDTQYF. CDR3 nucleotide sequence: TGCAGTGCTGTTCCAGGAGGGCGAGGGGATACGCAGTATTTT.

This clonotype was counted only a few times. In DNA, the CDR3 is TGCGCCAGCAGCTTGGCGGGGCAGGGGCGGCATGAGCAGTTCTTC. Translation: CASSLAGQGRHEQFF. This sequence joins TRBV5-1 and TRBJ2-1, with D possibly matching TRBD1 (6 bases). Trimming removed 0 bases at V and 8 bases at J, with 15 bases between. Per the germline V gene, CDR1 is SGHRS and CDR2 is YFSETQ. The CDR3 loop spans 15 amino acids.

This clonotype was found a few times. The V and J genes are TRBV6-1 and TRBJ1-1; 10 bases match TRBD1. This CDR3 has 16 amino acids. V trimming: 6 bases; J trimming: 3 bases; junction bases outside the gene matches: 10. Germline CDR1 and CDR2: MNHNS and SASEGT. The CDR3 region is CASRLYIGTGDTEAFF. As DNA, the CDR3 is TGTGCCAGCAGGTTGTATATAGGGACAGGGGACACTGAAGCTTTCTTT.

This clonotype was seen more than once but under ten times. This chain connects TRBV6-1 to TRBJ2-1; 8 bases map to TRBD1. This CDR3 spans 16 amino acids. Per the germline V gene, CDR1 is MNHNS and CDR2 is SASEGT. V was clipped by 5 bases and J by 7 bases; unmatched bases: 13. Here the CDR3 reads CASSLGWGQAENEQFF. The CDR3 coding sequence is TGTGCCAGCAGTCTCGGATGGGGACAGGCCGAAAATGAGCAGTTCTTC.